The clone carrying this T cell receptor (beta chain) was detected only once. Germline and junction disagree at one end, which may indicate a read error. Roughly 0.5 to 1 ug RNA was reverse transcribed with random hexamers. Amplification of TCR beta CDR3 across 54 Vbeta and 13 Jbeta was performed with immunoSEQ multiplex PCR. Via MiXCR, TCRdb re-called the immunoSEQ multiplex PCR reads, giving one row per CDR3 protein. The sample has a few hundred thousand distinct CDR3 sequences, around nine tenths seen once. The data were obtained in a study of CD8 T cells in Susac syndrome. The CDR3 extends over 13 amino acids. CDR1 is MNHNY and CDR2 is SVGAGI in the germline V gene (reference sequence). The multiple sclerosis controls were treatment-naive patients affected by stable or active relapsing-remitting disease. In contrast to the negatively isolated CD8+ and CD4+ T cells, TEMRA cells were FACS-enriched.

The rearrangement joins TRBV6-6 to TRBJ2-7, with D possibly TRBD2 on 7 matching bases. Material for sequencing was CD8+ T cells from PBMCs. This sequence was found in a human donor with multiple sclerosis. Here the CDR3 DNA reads TGTGCCGGCAGTGCGGGGGCTGGCTACGAGCAGTACTTC. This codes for CAGSAGAGYEQYF.